This TCR beta chain is drawn from a study of blood T cells in healthy people across ages. General study results and limits: CMV infection status of these donors was not known.

Primed by a sample-barcoded 5' primer and a J-beta primer mix, a second PCR proceeded for about 7 to 12 cycles. TCRdb passed the 5' RACE reads through MiXCR, listing each CDR3 protein once. Counted here are roughly 640,000 distinct CDR3 sequences, approximately 30% occurring once; the ten biggest clones make up more than 15%. This clonotype came up many times. The antigen is unknown. Germline V CDR1 and CDR2: SGHRS, YFSETQ. The CDR3 extends over 15 amino acids. V lost 6 bases and J lost 3, with 15 bases in between. The sequenced sample was blood. The chain links TRBV5-1 to TRBJ2-2; D possibly corresponds to TRBD2 (6 bases). This sequence originates from a woman of 80 years or more in good health. CDR3 coding DNA: TGCGCCAGCATGCGGGACCCCCGGGACACCGGGGAGCTGTTTTTT. Amino acid sequence: CASMRDPRDTGELFF.